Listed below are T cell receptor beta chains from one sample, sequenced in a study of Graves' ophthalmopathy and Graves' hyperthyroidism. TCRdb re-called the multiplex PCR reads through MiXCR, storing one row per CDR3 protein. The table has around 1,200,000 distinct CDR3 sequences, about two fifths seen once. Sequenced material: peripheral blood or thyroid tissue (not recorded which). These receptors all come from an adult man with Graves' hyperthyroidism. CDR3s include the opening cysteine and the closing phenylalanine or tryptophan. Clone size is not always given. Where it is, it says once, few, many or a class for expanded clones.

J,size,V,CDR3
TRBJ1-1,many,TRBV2,CASRSGGANTEAFF
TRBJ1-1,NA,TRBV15,CATSRDSGRDTEAFF
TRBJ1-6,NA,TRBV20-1,CSARAPLHF
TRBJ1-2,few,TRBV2,CASSEPRGGNYGYTF
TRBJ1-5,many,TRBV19,CASRTGGGQPQHF
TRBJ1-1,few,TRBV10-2,CASSEPDSNTEAFF
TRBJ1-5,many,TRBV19,CATELGGGKGRNQPQHF
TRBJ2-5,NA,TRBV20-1,CSAPGQGGGETQYF
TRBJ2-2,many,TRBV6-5,CASRPDRARTGELFF
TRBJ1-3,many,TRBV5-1,CASSGTAVSGNTIYF
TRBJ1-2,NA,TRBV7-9,CASSGGAGAPPWYGYTF
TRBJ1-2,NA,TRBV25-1,CASSVRKTGHYNYGYTF
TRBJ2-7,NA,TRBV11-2,CASSTHRGGMSGEQYF
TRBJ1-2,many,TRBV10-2,CASSDWTDYGYTF
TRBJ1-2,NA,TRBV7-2,CASSSTGGEGYTF
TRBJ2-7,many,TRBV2,CASSLVPNGAYEQYF
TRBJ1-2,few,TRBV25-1,CASSRDRGRGYTF
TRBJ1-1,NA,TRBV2,CASSEHRAAFF